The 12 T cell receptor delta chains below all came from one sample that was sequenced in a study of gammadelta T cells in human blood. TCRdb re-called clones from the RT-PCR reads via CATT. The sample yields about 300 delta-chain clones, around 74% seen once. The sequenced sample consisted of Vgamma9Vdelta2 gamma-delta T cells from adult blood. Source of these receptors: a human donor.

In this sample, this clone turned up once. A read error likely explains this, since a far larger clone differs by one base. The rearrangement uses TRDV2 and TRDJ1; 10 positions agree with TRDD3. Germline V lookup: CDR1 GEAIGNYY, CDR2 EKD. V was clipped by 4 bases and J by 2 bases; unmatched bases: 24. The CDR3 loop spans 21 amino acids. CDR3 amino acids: CACELLKPGSRGIRETDKLIF. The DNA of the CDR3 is TGTGCCTGTGAGCTCCTCAAACCCGGTTCCCGGGGGATACGTGAAACCGATAAACTCATCTTT.

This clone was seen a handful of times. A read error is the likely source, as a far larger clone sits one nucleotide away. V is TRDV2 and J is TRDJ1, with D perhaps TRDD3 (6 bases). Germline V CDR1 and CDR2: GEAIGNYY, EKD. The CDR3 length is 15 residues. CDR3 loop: CACDTLGQHTDKRIF. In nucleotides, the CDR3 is TGTGCCTGTGACACGCTGGGGCAACACACCGATAAACGCATCTTT.

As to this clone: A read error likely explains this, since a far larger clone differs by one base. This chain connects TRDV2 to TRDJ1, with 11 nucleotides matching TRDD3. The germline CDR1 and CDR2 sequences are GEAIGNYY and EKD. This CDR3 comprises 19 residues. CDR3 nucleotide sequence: TGTGCCCGTGACCCTCGGGCGTTACTGGGGGATAATCCCACCGATAAACTCATCTTT. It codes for CARDPRALLGDNPTDKLIF.

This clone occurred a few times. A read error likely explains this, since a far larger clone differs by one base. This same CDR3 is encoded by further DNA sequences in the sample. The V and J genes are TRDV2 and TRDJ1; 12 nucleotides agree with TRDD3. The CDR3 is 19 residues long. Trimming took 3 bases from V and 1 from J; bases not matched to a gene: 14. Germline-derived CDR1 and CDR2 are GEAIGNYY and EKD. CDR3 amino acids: CACDGVAGGYALPTDKLIF. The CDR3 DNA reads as TGTGCCTGTGACGGCGTCGCTGGGGGATACGCCCTCCCCACCGATAAACTCATCTTT.

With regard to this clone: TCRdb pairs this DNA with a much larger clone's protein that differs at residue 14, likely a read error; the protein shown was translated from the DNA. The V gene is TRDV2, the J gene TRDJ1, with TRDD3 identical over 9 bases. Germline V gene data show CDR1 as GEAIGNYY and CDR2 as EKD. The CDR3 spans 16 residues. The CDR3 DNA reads TGTGCCTGTGATCCCCTACTGGGGGACACCACCGATAAACGCATCTTT. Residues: CACDPLLGDTTDKRIF.

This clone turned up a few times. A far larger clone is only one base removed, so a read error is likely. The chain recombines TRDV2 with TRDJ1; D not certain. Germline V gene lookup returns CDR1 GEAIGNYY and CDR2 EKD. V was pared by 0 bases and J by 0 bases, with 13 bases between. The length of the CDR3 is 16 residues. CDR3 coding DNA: TGTGCCTGTGACACCGTTGGAGGAACCGACACCGATAAACTCATCTTT. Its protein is CACDTVGGTDTDKLIF.

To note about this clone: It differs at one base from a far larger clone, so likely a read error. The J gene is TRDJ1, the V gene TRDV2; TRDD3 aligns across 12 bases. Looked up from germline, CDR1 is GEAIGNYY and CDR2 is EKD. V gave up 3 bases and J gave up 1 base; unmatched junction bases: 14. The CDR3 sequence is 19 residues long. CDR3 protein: CACDGGAGGYALPTDKLIF. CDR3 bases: TGTGCCTGTGACGGCGGCGCTGGGGGATACGCCCTACCCACCGATAAACTCATCTTT.

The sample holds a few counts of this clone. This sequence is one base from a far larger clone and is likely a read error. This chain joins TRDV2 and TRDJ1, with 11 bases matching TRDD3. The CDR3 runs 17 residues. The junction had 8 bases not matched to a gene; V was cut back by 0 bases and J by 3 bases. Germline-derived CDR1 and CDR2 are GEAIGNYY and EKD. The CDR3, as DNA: TGTGCCTGTGACACCGTCAATTGGGGGATACGCTCCGATAAACTCATCTTT. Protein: CACDTVNWGIRSDKLIF.

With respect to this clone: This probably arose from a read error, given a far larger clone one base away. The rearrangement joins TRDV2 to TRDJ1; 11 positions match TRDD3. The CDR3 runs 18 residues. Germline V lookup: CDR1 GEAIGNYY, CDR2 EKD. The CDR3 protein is CACGTLLGDNQYTDKLIF. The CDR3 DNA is TGTGCCTGTGGCACCCTACTGGGGGATAATCAGTACACCGATAAACTCATCTTT.

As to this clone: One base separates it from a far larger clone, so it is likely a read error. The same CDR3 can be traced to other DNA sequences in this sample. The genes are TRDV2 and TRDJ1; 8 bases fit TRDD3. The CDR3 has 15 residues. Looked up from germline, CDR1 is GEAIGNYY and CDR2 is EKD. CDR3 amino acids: CACDTLGEHTDKLIF. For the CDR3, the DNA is TGTGCATGTGACACCCTGGGGGAGCACACCGATAAACTCATCTTT.

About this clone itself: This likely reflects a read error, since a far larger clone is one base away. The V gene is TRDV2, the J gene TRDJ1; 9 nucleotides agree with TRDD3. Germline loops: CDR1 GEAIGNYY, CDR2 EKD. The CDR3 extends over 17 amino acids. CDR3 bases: TGTGCCTGTGACACCTTGGTGGGGGATAGAGACACCGATAATCTCATCTTT. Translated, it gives CACDTLVGDRDTDNLIF.

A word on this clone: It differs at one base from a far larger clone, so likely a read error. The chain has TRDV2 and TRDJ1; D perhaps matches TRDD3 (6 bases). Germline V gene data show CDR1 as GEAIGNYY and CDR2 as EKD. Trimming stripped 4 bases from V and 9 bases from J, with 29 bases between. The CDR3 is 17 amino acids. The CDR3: CACDSVSGISLTAQLIF. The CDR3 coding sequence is TGTGCCTGTGATTCCGTCTCGGGGATTTCTTTGACAGCACAACTCATCTTT.